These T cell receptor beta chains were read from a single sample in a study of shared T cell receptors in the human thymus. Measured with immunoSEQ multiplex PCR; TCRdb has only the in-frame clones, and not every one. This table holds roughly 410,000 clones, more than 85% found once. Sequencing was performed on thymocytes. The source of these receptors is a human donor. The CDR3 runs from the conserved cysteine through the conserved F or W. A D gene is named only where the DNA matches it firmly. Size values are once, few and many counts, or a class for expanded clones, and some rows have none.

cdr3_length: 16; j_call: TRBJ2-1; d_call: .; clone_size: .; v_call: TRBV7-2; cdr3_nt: TGTGCCAGCAGCTCCGTATGGAAGAGCTCCTACAATGAGCAGTTCTTC; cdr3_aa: CASSSVWKSSYNEQFF
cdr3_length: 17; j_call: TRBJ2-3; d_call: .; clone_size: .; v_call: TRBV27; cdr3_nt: TGTGCCAGCAGGCCGAAGTTAGGGCAGAGGGTAACAGATACGCAGTATTTT; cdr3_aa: CASRPKLGQRVTDTQYF
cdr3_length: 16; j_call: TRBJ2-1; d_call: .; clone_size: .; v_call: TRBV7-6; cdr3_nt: TGTGCCAGCAGCTTAGGTCATCGGCGGTCGGGCAATGAGCAGTTCTTC; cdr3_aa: CASSLGHRRSGNEQFF
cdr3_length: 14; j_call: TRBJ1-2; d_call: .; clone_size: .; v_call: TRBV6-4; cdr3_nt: TGTGCCAGCAGTGACTCCCCCGGGAGCTATGGCTACACCTTC; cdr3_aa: CASSDSPGSYGYTF
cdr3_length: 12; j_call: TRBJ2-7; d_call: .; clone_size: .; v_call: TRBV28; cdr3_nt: TGTGCCAGCGGAGTGATAACTTACGAGCAGTACTTC; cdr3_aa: CASGVITYEQYF
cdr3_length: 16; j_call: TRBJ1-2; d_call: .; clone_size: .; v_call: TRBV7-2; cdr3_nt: TGTGCCAGCAGCACCCGGACAGAGGGGTTATGGGGTGGCTACACCTTC; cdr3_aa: CASSTRTEGLWGGYTF
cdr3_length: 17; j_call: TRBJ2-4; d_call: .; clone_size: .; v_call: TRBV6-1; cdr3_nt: TGTGCCAGCAGTGTAGGGAAAGGGGTGATGGACAAAAACATTCAGTACTTC; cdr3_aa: CASSVGKGVMDKNIQYF
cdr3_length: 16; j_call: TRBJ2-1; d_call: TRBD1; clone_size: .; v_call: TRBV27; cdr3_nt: TGTGCCAGCAGTTTTTTTAGGGACAGGGTTCCCAATGAGCAGTTCTTC; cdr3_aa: CASSFFRDRVPNEQFF
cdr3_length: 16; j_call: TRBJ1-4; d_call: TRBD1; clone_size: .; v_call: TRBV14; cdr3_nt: TGTGCCAGCAGCCAAGACCGGACAGGGTGTAATGAAAAACTGTTTTTT; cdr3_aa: CASSQDRTGCNEKLFF
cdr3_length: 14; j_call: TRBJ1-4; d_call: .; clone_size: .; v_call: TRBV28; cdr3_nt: TGTGCCAGCAGTTTAAGCGCAATTGGAGAAAAACTGTTTTTT; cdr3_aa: CASSLSAIGEKLFF
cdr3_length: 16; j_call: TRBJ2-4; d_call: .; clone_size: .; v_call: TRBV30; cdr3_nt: TGTGCCTGGAGTGTAGGGAGGCGCTTCCCCAAAAACATTCAGTACTTC; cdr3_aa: CAWSVGRRFPKNIQYF
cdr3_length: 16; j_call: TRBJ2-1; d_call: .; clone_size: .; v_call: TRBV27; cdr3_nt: TGTGCCAGCAGTTTGAGGGGCCTGAAAAACTACAATGAGCAGTTCTTC; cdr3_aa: CASSLRGLKNYNEQFF
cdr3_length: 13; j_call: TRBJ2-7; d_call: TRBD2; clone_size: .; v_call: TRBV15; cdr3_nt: TGTGCCACCGCGATTAGCGGGAGCAACGAGCAGTACTTC; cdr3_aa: CATAISGSNEQYF
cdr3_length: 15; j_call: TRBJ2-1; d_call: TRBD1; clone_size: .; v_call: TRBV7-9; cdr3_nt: TGTGCCAGCAGCTCTTTCCGGGACAGGGGAAATGAGCAGTTCTTC; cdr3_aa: CASSSFRDRGNEQFF
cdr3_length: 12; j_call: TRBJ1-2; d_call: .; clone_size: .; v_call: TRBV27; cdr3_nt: TGTGCCAGCTTCCGTCCCAGTAATGGCTACACCTTC; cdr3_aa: CASFRPSNGYTF
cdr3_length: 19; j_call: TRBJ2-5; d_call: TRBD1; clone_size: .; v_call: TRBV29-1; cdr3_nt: TGCAGCGTTGAGGTGGGGACAGGGTGGAAGAGAGGCTGGGAAGAGACCCAGTACTTC; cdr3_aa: CSVEVGTGWKRGWEETQYF
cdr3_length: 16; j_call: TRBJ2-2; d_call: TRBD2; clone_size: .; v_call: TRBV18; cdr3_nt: TGTGCCAGCTCACCGACTAGCGGGAGTCTCACCGGGGAGCTGTTTTTT; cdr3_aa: CASSPTSGSLTGELFF
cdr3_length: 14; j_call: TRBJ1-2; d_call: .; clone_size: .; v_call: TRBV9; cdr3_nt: TGTGCCAGCGCCCGGGGGGCAGGCCCCTATGGCTACACCTTC; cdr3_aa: CASARGAGPYGYTF
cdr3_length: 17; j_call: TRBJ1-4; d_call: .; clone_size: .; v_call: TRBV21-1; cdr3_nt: TGTGCCAGCAGCAAATCAAGACGGGGGAGATATAATGAAAAACTGTTTTTT; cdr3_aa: CASSKSRRGRYNEKLFF
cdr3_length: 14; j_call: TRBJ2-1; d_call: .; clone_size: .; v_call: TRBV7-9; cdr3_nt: TGTGCCAGCAGCGGGATGGGGACCTACAATGAGCAGTTCTTC; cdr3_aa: CASSGMGTYNEQFF
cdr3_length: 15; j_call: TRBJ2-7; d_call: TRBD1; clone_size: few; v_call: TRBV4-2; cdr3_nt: TGTGCCAGCAGCCAAGATCTCAGGACAGGGTACGAGCAGTACTTC; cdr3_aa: CASSQDLRTGYEQYF
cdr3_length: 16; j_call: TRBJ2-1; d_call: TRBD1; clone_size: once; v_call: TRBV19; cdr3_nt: TGTGCCAGTAGCCCCCCCAAGGGGGCCTACTACAATGAGCAGTTCTTC; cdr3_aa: CASSPPKGAYYNEQFF
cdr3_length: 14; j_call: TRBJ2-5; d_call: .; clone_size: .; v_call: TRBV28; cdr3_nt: TGTGCCAGCAGTTTCTTGGGGCTCCTTTCGACCCAGTACTTC; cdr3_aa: CASSFLGLLSTQYF
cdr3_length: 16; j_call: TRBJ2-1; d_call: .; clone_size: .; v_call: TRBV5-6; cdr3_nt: TGTGCCAGCAGCTTGCGTTTCGGGAGAGGGTTCAATGAGCAGTTCTTC; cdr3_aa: CASSLRFGRGFNEQFF
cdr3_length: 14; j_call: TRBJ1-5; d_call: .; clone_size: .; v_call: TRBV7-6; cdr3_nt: TGTGCCAGCAGCTCCCGGGAGGGGGGTCAGCCCCAGCATTTT; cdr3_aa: CASSSREGGQPQHF
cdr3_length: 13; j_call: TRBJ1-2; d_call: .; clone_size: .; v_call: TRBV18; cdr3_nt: TGTGCCAGCTCACAGGGGATCTCCTATGGCTACACCTTC; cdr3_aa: CASSQGISYGYTF
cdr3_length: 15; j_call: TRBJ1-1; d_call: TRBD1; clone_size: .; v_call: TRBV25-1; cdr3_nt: TGTGCCAGCAACTCCAGACAGGGCCGTGGCACTGAAGCTTTCTTT; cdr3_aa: CASNSRQGRGTEAFF
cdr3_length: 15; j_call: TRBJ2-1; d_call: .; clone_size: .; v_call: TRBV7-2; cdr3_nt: TGTGCCAGCAGCTTAACAACTGGGGCCTACAATGAGCAGTTCTTC; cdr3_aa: CASSLTTGAYNEQFF
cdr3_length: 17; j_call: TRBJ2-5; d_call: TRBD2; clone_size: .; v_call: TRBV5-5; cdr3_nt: TGTGCCAGCAGCTTGGCCGGGCTAGCGGGAGTACAGGAGACCCAGTACTTC; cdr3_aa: CASSLAGLAGVQETQYF
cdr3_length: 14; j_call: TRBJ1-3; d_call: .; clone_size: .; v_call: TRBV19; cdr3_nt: TGTGCCAGTAGTATTGAGGGTGCGGGAAACACCATATATTTT; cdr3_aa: CASSIEGAGNTIYF
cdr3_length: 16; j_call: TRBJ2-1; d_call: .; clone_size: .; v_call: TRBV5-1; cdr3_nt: TGCGCCAGCTCGGGGGACGGTGCTTGGTGGAACAATGAGCAGTTCTTC; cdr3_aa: CASSGDGAWWNNEQFF
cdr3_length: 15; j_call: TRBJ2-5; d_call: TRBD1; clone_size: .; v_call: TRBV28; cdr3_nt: TGTGCCAGCAGTTTAATAGGGACAGGGAAAGAGACCCAGTACTTC; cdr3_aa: CASSLIGTGKETQYF
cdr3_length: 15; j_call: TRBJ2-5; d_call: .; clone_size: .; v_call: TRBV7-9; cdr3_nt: TGTGCCAGCAGCTTAGGATCGGGACACCTAAGGATCCAGTACTTC; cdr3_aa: CASSLGSGHLRIQYF
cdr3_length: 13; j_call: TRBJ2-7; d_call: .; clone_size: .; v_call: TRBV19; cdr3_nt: TGTGCCAGTAGTATTCAGCGAGCCTACGAGCAGTACTTC; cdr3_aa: CASSIQRAYEQYF
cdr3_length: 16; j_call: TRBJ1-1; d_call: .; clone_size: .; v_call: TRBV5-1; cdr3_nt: TGCGCCAGCAGCGCTAGGACCAGGGACCCGAACACTGAAGCTTTCTTT; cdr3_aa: CASSARTRDPNTEAFF
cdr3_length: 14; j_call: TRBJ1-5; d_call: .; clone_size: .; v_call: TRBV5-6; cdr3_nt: TGTGCCAGCAGCTTGGGGCGCAGTTTAGAGCCCCAGCATTTT; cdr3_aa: CASSLGRSLEPQHF
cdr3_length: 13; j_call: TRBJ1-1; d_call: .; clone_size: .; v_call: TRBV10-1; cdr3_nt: TGCGCCAGCAGCGGACAGCGGAAGACTGAAGCTTTCTTT; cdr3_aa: CASSGQRKTEAFF
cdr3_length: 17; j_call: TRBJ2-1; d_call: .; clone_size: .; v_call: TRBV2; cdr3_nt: TGTGCCAGCAGTAAAGTGACGCGGGTTGCCTCCTACAATGAGCAGTTCTTC; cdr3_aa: CASSKVTRVASYNEQFF
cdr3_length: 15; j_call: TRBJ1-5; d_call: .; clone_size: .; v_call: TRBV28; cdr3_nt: TGTGCCAGCAGCCCCCATGGGACCAAGAGGGGCTCCGGGGTTTTT; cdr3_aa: CASSPHGTKRGSGVF
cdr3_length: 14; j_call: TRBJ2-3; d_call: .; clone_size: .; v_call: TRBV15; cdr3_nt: TGTGCCACCAGCAGGCTACCTCGCGGGGATACGCAGTATTTT; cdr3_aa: CATSRLPRGDTQYF
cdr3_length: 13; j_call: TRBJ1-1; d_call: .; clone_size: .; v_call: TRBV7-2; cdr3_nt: TGTGCCACCAACGTGGGAACGAACACTGAAGCTTTCTTT; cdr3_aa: CATNVGTNTEAFF
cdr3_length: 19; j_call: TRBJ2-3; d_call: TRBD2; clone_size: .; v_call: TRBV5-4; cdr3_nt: TGTGCCAGCAGCTTAGGGGGAGCGGGAGGCCCGAAGAGCACAGATACGCAGTATTTT; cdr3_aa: CASSLGGAGGPKSTDTQYF
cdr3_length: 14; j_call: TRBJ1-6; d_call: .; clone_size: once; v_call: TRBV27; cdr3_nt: TGTGCCAGCAGTTCTACAGGTTATAATTCACCCCTCCACTTT; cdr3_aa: CASSSTGYNSPLHF
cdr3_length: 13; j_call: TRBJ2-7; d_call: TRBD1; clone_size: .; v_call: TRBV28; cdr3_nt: TGTGCCAGCCACAGGGGACACTCCTACGAGCAGTACTTC; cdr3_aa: CASHRGHSYEQYF
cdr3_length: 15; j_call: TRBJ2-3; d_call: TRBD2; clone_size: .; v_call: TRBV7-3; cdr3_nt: TGTGCCAGCAGCCAAAGCGGGAGGGGTGCAGATACGCAGTATTTT; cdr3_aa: CASSQSGRGADTQYF
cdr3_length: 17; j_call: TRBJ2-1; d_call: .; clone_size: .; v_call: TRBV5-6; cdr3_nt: TGTGCCAGCAGCCTCTACTTTCAATGGGCGAGGTACAATGAGCAGTTCTTC; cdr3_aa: CASSLYFQWARYNEQFF
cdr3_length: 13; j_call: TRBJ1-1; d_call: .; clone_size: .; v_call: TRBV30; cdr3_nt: TGTGCCTGGAGCGTACAGGGGAACACTGAAGCTTTCTTT; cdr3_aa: CAWSVQGNTEAFF
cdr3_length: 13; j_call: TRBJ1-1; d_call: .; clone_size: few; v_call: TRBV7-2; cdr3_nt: TGTGCCAGCAGCTTAGCCCCAGACCCGGGAGCTTTCTTT; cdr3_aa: CASSLAPDPGAFF